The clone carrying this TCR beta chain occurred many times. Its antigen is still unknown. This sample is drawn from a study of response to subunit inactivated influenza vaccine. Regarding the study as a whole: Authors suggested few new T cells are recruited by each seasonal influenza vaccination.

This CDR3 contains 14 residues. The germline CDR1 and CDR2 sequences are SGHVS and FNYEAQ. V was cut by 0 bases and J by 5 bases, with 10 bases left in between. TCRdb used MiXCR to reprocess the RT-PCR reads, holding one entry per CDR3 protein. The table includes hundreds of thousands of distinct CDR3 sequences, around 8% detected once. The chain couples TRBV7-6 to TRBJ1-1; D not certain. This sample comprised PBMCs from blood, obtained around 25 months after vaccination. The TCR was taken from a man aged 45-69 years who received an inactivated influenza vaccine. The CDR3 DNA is TGTGCCAGCAGCTTAGCGTATGGGGAAACTGAAGCTTTCTTT. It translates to CASSLAYGETEAFF.